The clone carrying this T cell receptor beta chain was counted many times. Its target is not known. Two-round multiplex PCR, the amplification method, yielded TCR beta CDR3 from genomic DNA. Amplification in first-round PCR relied on primers specific to each TRBV and TRBJ gene. TCRdb re-called the multiplex PCR reads through MiXCR, storing one row per CDR3 protein. The sample contains around 51,000 distinct CDR3 sequences, about a third of which appear only once. Blood draws of roughly 6 milliliters of peripheral blood occurred at each of two time points. This sample stems from a study of prognosis after radiotherapy for stage I lung cancer. Study context: Non-small cell lung cancer patients at stage I were enrolled between 2018 and 2019. Notes on the study in general: The number of unique TCR clones went down after stereotactic body radiation therapy, with a median of roughly 9,300 versus 7,200. Lower values of Shannon entropy after stereotactic body radiation therapy were seen in patients who developed distant metastases.

Per the germline V gene, CDR1 is SGHAT and CDR2 is FQNNGV. There are 13 residues in the CDR3. Trimming cost V 4 bases and J 5 bases, with 11 bases left between them. Sample: PBMCs, taken before or after stereotactic body radiation therapy (not recorded which). The sequence derives from a donor over 45 with non-small cell lung cancer. The genes are TRBV11-2 and TRBJ2-5; no firm D call. CDR3 sequence reads: CASSSGAWETQYF. The CDR3 nucleotides are TGTGCCAGCAGCTCAGGAGCTTGGGAGACCCAGTACTTC.